The rows below give T cell receptor beta chains drawn from one sample of a study of cytomegalovirus exposure and HLA in healthy donors. TCRdb keeps only in-frame clones here, not all; method: immunoSEQ multiplex PCR. The sample yields approximately 290,000 clones, 80% seen once. The sequencing input was PBMCs. The receptors stem from a girl aged 2 to 10 in good health and CMV-seronegative. Each CDR3 is given with its conserved first and last residue. A D gene is named only where the DNA matches it firmly. Only some rows state a clone size, as once, few, many or a class for expanded clones.

J gene,CDR3 length,V gene,D gene,clone size,CDR3 protein,CDR3 DNA
TRBJ1-2,15,TRBV7-6,NA,NA,CASSLEPGRFYGYTF,TGTGCCAGCAGCTTAGAGCCAGGGAGGTTCTATGGCTACACCTTC
TRBJ2-7,17,TRBV7-6,TRBD2,NA,CASSNLEIAGGPLEQYF,TGTGCCAGCAGCAACCTCGAGATAGCGGGAGGGCCCCTCGAGCAGTACTTC
TRBJ2-3,18,TRBV4-1,TRBD2,once,CASSRGLAGGGGTDTQYF,TGCGCCAGCAGCCGGGGACTAGCGGGAGGAGGGGGCACAGATACGCAGTATTTT
TRBJ1-1,12,TRBV7-6,NA,NA,CASSRGNTEAFF,TGTGCCAGCAGCCGGGGGAACACTGAAGCTTTCTTT
TRBJ1-1,15,TRBV19,NA,once,CASSIGAGEVAEAFF,TGTGCCAGTAGTATAGGGGCCGGGGAGGTAGCTGAAGCTTTCTTT
TRBJ2-3,15,TRBV7-9,TRBD2,NA,CASSLVGGFTDTQYF,TGTGCCAGCAGCTTAGTCGGGGGGTTCACAGATACGCAGTATTTT
TRBJ2-7,14,TRBV5-6,NA,few,CASSLAGASYEQYF,TGTGCCAGCAGCTTGGCAGGGGCCTCCTACGAGCAGTACTTC
TRBJ2-1,15,TRBV7-7,NA,NA,CASSEKTGIYNEQFF,TGTGCCAGCAGTGAGAAGACTGGAATCTACAATGAGCAGTTCTTC
TRBJ2-2,16,TRBV7-3,TRBD2,NA,CASSLFGGRTTGELFF,TGTGCCAGCAGCTTATTCGGCGGGAGGACAACCGGGGAGCTGTTTTTT
TRBJ2-5,13,TRBV28,TRBD1,NA,CASSFRQGETQYF,TGTGCCAGCAGTTTTAGACAGGGAGAGACCCAGTACTTC
TRBJ2-7,13,TRBV30,TRBD1,NA,CAWSLDRAYEQYF,TGTGCCTGGAGCCTGGACAGGGCTTACGAGCAGTACTTC
TRBJ1-2,14,TRBV18,TRBD1,NA,CASSPRDRTYGYTF,TGTGCCAGCTCACCACGGGACAGAACCTATGGCTACACCTTC
TRBJ2-1,17,TRBV7-2,TRBD2,NA,CASSLGISSGLYNEQFF,TGTGCCAGCAGCTTAGGGATATCTAGCGGACTCTACAATGAGCAGTTCTTC
TRBJ2-7,15,TRBV27,TRBD1,NA,CASTTSGTGLYEQYF,TGTGCCAGCACCACGTCCGGGACAGGGCTCTACGAGCAGTACTTC
TRBJ1-2,13,TRBV5-1,NA,NA,CASSLGGQDGYTF,TGCGCCAGCAGCTTGGGGGGGCAGGATGGCTACACCTTC
TRBJ2-7,16,TRBV6-5,NA,NA,CASSYSWQRGSYEQYF,TGTGCCAGCAGTTACTCGTGGCAGAGAGGGTCCTACGAGCAGTACTTC
TRBJ1-5,16,TRBV2,NA,NA,CASSRRTGGGDQPQHF,TGTGCCAGCAGTCGACGGACGGGTGGCGGGGATCAGCCCCAGCATTTT
TRBJ1-2,13,TRBV10-1,NA,NA,CASSDREGNGYTF,TGCGCCAGCAGTGACCGGGAAGGCAATGGCTACACCTTC
TRBJ1-1,18,TRBV13,NA,NA,CASSPEGDPMKMNTEAFF,TGTGCCAGCAGCCCAGAGGGGGACCCGATGAAAATGAACACTGAAGCTTTCTTT
TRBJ1-3,15,TRBV15,NA,NA,CATSSEWAPGNTIYF,TGTGCCACCAGCAGTGAATGGGCCCCTGGAAACACCATATATTTT
TRBJ2-3,15,TRBV5-4,TRBD1,NA,CASSLGQATTDTQYF,TGTGCCAGCAGCCTGGGACAGGCAACCACAGATACGCAGTATTTT
TRBJ1-4,12,TRBV2,NA,NA,CASRGNGGKLFF,TGTGCCAGCAGGGGGAACGGGGGAAAACTGTTTTTT
TRBJ2-1,16,TRBV6-1,TRBD1,NA,CASSAHRDRVYNEQFF,TGTGCCAGCAGTGCCCACCGGGACAGGGTTTACAATGAGCAGTTCTTC
TRBJ2-3,18,TRBV7-8,NA,few,CASSETLHFTLLTDTQYF,TGTGCCAGCAGCGAGACTCTGCACTTTACCCTCCTCACAGATACGCAGTATTTT
TRBJ2-7,15,TRBV2,NA,few,CASGLAGALSVEQYF,TGTGCCAGCGGGTTGGCGGGGGCATTGTCGGTCGAGCAGTACTTC
TRBJ2-7,16,TRBV27,TRBD1,NA,CASSRTGVPWFYEQYF,TGTGCCAGCAGCCGAACAGGGGTCCCTTGGTTCTACGAGCAGTACTTC
TRBJ1-2,14,TRBV2,TRBD1,NA,CASSDWDRSYGYTF,TGTGCCAGCAGTGACTGGGACAGAAGCTATGGCTACACCTTC
TRBJ2-7,14,TRBV7-2,TRBD1,NA,CASSFYRGYDEQYF,TGTGCCAGCAGCTTTTACAGGGGTTACGACGAGCAGTACTTC
TRBJ1-2,16,TRBV30,TRBD1,few,CAWTLGGTGVYYGYTF,TGTGCCTGGACCCTTGGAGGGACAGGGGTTTACTATGGCTACACCTTC
TRBJ2-1,14,TRBV28,TRBD2,NA,CASSLFRLAYEQFF,TGTGCCAGCAGTTTATTCCGACTAGCCTATGAGCAGTTCTTC
TRBJ2-7,14,TRBV7-8,NA,NA,CASSLVTRLGEQYF,TGTGCCAGCAGCTTAGTTACTAGACTGGGCGAGCAGTACTTC
TRBJ2-5,16,TRBV9,TRBD2,NA,CASSAGTSGVQETQYF,TGTGCCAGCAGCGCGGGGACTAGCGGAGTTCAAGAGACCCAGTACTTC
TRBJ1-2,15,TRBV5-1,NA,NA,CASSRRDRGHYGYTF,TGCGCCAGCAGCCGTAGGGATAGGGGTCACTATGGCTACACCTTC
TRBJ1-2,12,TRBV6-7,NA,NA,CASSYSLYGYTF,TGTGCCAGCAGTTACTCTCTCTATGGCTACACCTTC
TRBJ2-7,15,TRBV4-1,TRBD2,NA,CASSQFASGDYEQYF,TGCGCCAGCAGCCAATTTGCTAGCGGGGACTACGAGCAGTACTTC
TRBJ1-1,15,TRBV30,TRBD1,NA,CAWIGRTGGSAEAFF,TGTGCCTGGATAGGTCGGACAGGGGGCTCGGCTGAAGCTTTCTTT
TRBJ2-1,14,TRBV10-3,TRBD2,NA,CATVVLAGDNEQFF,TGTGCCACCGTGGTACTAGCGGGAGACAATGAGCAGTTCTTC
TRBJ2-1,15,TRBV4-2,TRBD2,NA,CASSQEGWSGGEQFF,TGTGCCAGCAGCCAAGAGGGCTGGAGCGGGGGGGAGCAGTTCTTC
TRBJ1-2,19,TRBV27,NA,NA,CSSRRRHTTGTPSNYGYTF,TGTTCAAGCAGAAGACGGCATACGACAGGCACACCTTCTAACTATGGCTACACCTTC
TRBJ2-5,13,TRBV29-1,TRBD1,NA,CSVPGTGRETQYF,TGCAGCGTGCCAGGGACAGGCCGAGAGACCCAGTACTTC
TRBJ1-2,14,TRBV19,TRBD1,NA,CASSIGTGEDGYTF,TGTGCCAGTAGTATTGGGACAGGGGAAGATGGCTACACCTTC
TRBJ2-1,17,TRBV4-1,TRBD1,once,CASSQQTGTGGGNEQFF,TGCGCCAGCAGCCAACAAACCGGGACAGGGGGCGGAAATGAGCAGTTCTTC
TRBJ2-1,13,TRBV28,NA,NA,CASSGSGTIEQFF,TGTGCCAGCAGTGGGAGTGGGACAATTGAGCAGTTCTTC
TRBJ2-5,12,TRBV28,NA,NA,CASMGRAETQYF,TGTGCCAGCATGGGCAGGGCCGAGACCCAGTACTTC
TRBJ2-7,14,TRBV7-6,TRBD1,NA,CASSVGQGEYEQYF,TGTGCCAGCAGCGTGGGACAGGGGGAGTACGAGCAGTACTTC
TRBJ1-2,14,TRBV4-1,TRBD1,NA,CASSHGQGNYGYTF,TGCGCCAGCAGCCACGGACAGGGCAACTATGGCTACACCTTC
TRBJ1-1,14,TRBV6-5,NA,few,CASRYAGANTEAFF,TGTGCCAGCAGATACGCGGGGGCTAACACTGAAGCTTTCTTT
TRBJ1-1,14,TRBV19,TRBD1,NA,CASSIPGQGYRAFF,TGTGCCAGTAGTATTCCGGGACAGGGCTATCGAGCTTTCTTT
TRBJ2-2,16,TRBV9,TRBD1,NA,CASSGRDRGSTGELFF,TGTGCCAGCAGCGGCCGGGACAGGGGTTCCACCGGGGAGCTGTTTTTT
TRBJ2-7,16,TRBV9,NA,NA,CASSVSLTRGIGEQYF,TGTGCCAGCAGCGTTTCCCTCACTCGGGGGATTGGAGAGCAGTACTTC
TRBJ2-7,16,TRBV10-3,NA,NA,CAISDVSLANHYEQYF,TGTGCCATCAGTGACGTTTCTCTGGCCAATCACTACGAGCAGTACTTC
TRBJ1-1,13,TRBV27,NA,NA,CASRFTGSTEAFF,TGTGCCAGCAGATTTACAGGGTCCACTGAAGCTTTCTTT
TRBJ2-1,20,TRBV2,TRBD2,NA,CASSEVGLAGGYFSYNEQFF,TGTGCCAGCAGTGAAGTGGGCCTAGCGGGAGGGTATTTCTCCTACAATGAGCAGTTCTTC
TRBJ2-7,13,TRBV10-1,NA,NA,CASSEQALYEQYF,TGCGCCAGCAGTGAGCAGGCCCTCTACGAGCAGTACTTC